This T cell receptor (beta chain) came from a study of T-cell memory formation after mild COVID-19. Findings and caveats of the study: Among clones contracting day 15 to 85, CD4/CD8 was balanced, whereas later expanders leaned CD4+. Clones that contracted clustered mainly in CM and EM if CD4+ and in EMRA if CD8+. Nothing showed for sure that second-wave clones peaking on day 37 were SARS-CoV-2 specific.

As for this clonotype: The antigen is unknown.

5'RACE, which relied on constant-segment primers, yielded TCR alpha and TCR beta cDNA libraries carrying sample barcodes and UMIs. MiXCR, run by TCRdb on the 5' RACE reads, gives a single entry per CDR3 protein. Of approximately 290,000 distinct CDR3 sequences listed, less than 20% were seen once; the top ten hold over 20%. This CDR3 spans 17 amino acids. In germline, CDR1 is MGHRA, CDR2 YSYEKL. Between the trimmed V and J ends, which lost 1 base and 5 bases, there was a span of 18 bases. The J gene is TRBJ1-5, the V gene TRBV4-1; unclear D gene. This receptor was identified in a man in his late teens or twenties who had mild COVID-19 (a few samples of this study predate the infection). Cell type and time point are not known. Source material: PBMCs or a T cell subset sorted from them (not recorded which). CDR3: CASSQGAGRVRDQPQHF. The CDR3 DNA reads TGCGCCAGCAGCCAAGGGGCCGGGCGGGTGCGGGATCAGCCCCAGCATTTT.